A selection of T cell receptor beta chains follows, all from one sample in a study of identical twins. TCRdb redid the calling of the 5' RACE reads with MiXCR, one entry per CDR3 protein. The table includes 200,000 to 300,000 distinct CDR3 sequences, 6% to 8% detected once. These sequences were also reported in another study, on yellow fever vaccine responses in identical twins.

Sequencing used CD8+ T cells sorted from blood. The source is a woman under 30 in good health. The CDR3 runs from the conserved cysteine through the conserved F or W. The D gene is left open where the match is weak. Expanded clones get a size class; other rows say once, few or many, or leave the size out.

clone_size j_call cdr3_length v_call d_call cdr3_nt cdr3_aa
many TRBJ2-1 15 TRBV20-1 - TGCAGTGCCCCCGAAGACCGGGACGGATACAATGAGCAGTTCTTC CSAPEDRDGYNEQFF
many TRBJ2-1 13 TRBV4-1 - TGCGCCAGCAGCCAAGTGCCGGGAAAGGAGCAGTTCTTC CASSQVPGKEQFF
many TRBJ2-4 14 TRBV29-1 TRBD2 TGCAGCGCCTTCTTCGCGGGAGAGGGAAACATTCAGTACTTC CSAFFAGEGNIQYF
many TRBJ2-1 15 TRBV24-1 - TGTGCCACCAGTGAAAAGTCTAGCACCTACAATGAGCAGTTCTTC CATSEKSSTYNEQFF
many TRBJ2-4 13 TRBV7-7 - TGTGCCAGCACAGGGTCCAGGGAGAACATTCAGTACTTC CASTGSRENIQYF
many TRBJ2-1 15 TRBV7-8 - TGTGCCAGCAGCTTATGGTCTCAAATTTACAATGAGCAGTTCTTC CASSLWSQIYNEQFF
many TRBJ2-1 12 TRBV10-3 - TGTGCCATCAGGACCCTAGCATATGAGCAGTTCTTC CAIRTLAYEQFF
few TRBJ2-1 13 TRBV11-2 - TGTGCCAGCAGCGAAGGGGGGGGAGGGGAGCAGTTCTTC CASSEGGGGEQFF
- TRBJ1-1 13 TRBV27 TRBD1 TGTGCCAGCAGTCACAGGGGGAACACTGAAGCTTTCTTT CASSHRGNTEAFF
few TRBJ2-1 13 TRBV7-9 TRBD1 TGTGCCAGCAGTATAAACAGGGGAAATGAGCAGTTCTTC CASSINRGNEQFF
- TRBJ1-5 15 TRBV5-1 TRBD1 TGCGCCAGCAGCTCCGAGGGGACAGGGAATCAGCCCCAGCATTTT CASSSEGTGNQPQHF
many TRBJ1-2 13 TRBV7-9 - TGTGCCAGCAGCCTACAGGGCGACTATGGCTACACCTTC CASSLQGDYGYTF
many TRBJ2-1 15 TRBV7-9 TRBD2 TGTGCCAGCAGCTTCCTAGCGGGAGGTCGTATTGAGCAGTTCTTC CASSFLAGGRIEQFF
- TRBJ2-1 14 TRBV20-1 TRBD1 TGCAGTGCCAGTGGACAGGGGGGTCTAGCTGAGCAGTTCTTC CSASGQGGLAEQFF
few TRBJ2-3 15 TRBV6-4 - TGTGCCAGCAGTGACGGGAGTGGGGACACAGATACGCAGTATTTT CASSDGSGDTDTQYF
many TRBJ2-5 13 TRBV28 - TGTGCCAGCAGTTCTGGAGTGGGCGTGACCCAGTACTTC CASSSGVGVTQYF
- TRBJ2-3 17 TRBV24-1 - TGTGCCACCAGTGATTACGGGGGCAGGGGGTTTGGAGATACGCAGTATTTT CATSDYGGRGFGDTQYF
many TRBJ2-3 15 TRBV28 TRBD1 TGTGCCAGCAGTTTAGGGACAGCGATTCCTGATACGCAGTATTTT CASSLGTAIPDTQYF
few TRBJ1-2 14 TRBV14 - TGTGCCAGCAGCCAAGCCAGGGCGAGGGAAGGCTACACCTTC CASSQARAREGYTF
many TRBJ2-1 15 TRBV28 TRBD2 TGTGCCAGCCGACGCCCGGGACTACCAGACAATGAGCAGTTCTTC CASRRPGLPDNEQFF
once TRBJ2-7 17 TRBV4-2 - TGTGCCAGCAGCCAATTCCCCCTGGGGCAAAATTATTACGAGCAGTACTTC CASSQFPLGQNYYEQYF
- TRBJ2-3 13 TRBV7-2 - TGTGCCTGCAGCTTACGCGGAGCGCTTACGCAGTATTTT CACSLRGALTQYF
many TRBJ2-3 16 TRBV12-3/TRBV12-4 - TGTGCCAGCAGTTACCCCGAGGAGTCTAGCACAGATACGCAGTATTTT CASSYPEESSTDTQYF
few TRBJ2-1 13 TRBV29-1 TRBD2 TGCAGCGTCCCGGGACTAGCTTTGAATGAGCAGTTCTTC CSVPGLALNEQFF
few TRBJ2-3 15 TRBV2 - TGTGCCAGCAGTGTGGCGGGGACTAGCACAGATACGCAGTATTTT CASSVAGTSTDTQYF
many TRBJ2-1 16 TRBV7-9 TRBD2 TGTGCCAGCAGCCCTGATAGCGGGGGGGGATACAATGAGCAGTTCTTC CASSPDSGGGYNEQFF
few TRBJ1-1 13 TRBV29-1 TRBD1 TGCAGCGTTGAGGACAGGGGTGACACTGAAGCTTTCTTT CSVEDRGDTEAFF
many TRBJ2-3 14 TRBV13 TRBD2 TGTGCCAGCAGCTCAGGTCCCGGGGGGGATACGCAGTATTTT CASSSGPGGDTQYF
few TRBJ2-2 15 TRBV6-1 - TGTGCCAGCAGCCCCGGGGTAACGAACACCGGGGAGCTGTTTTTT CASSPGVTNTGELFF
many TRBJ2-2 16 TRBV7-9 TRBD2 TGTGCCAGCAGCTTAGTTGCGACTAGCTCCACCGGGGAGCTGTTTTTT CASSLVATSSTGELFF
few TRBJ2-2 15 TRBV24-1 - TGTGCCACCAGTGACCCCAGAAGTGAGGCCGGGGAGCTGTTTTTT CATSDPRSEAGELFF
few TRBJ1-1 14 TRBV7-9 TRBD1 TGTGCCAGCAGCTTGGCCCACAGGGGGCCCGAAGCTTTCTTT CASSLAHRGPEAFF
few TRBJ2-3 16 TRBV5-1 - TGCGCCAGCAGCTTGGAAGTGGGTGCGAGCAGTGATACGCAGTATTTT CASSLEVGASSDTQYF
few TRBJ2-5 15 TRBV7-8 - TGTGCCAGCAGCCCCAAGCGGAGTCTCCAAGAGACCCAGTACTTC CASSPKRSLQETQYF
few TRBJ2-1 14 TRBV12-3/TRBV12-4 - TGTGCCAGCAGTTTAGCGAAATCCTCCAATGAGCAGTTCTTC CASSLAKSSNEQFF
many TRBJ2-7 15 TRBV5-1 TRBD2 TGCGCCAGCAGCCTAAGGGTAGCGGGAGTCGACGAGCAGTACTTC CASSLRVAGVDEQYF
few TRBJ2-7 14 TRBV12-3/TRBV12-4 - TGTGCCAGCAGTTTCTGGGGGAGTGGTTACGAGCAGTACTTC CASSFWGSGYEQYF
- TRBJ2-1 16 TRBV4-2 - TGTGCCAGCAGCCCCGAGCACTTCGTCTCCTACAATGAGCAGTTCTTC CASSPEHFVSYNEQFF
- TRBJ2-1 15 TRBV7-9 - TGTGCCAGCAGCTCCACTAGGGGGGCAAAGGATGAGCAGTTCTTC CASSSTRGAKDEQFF
few TRBJ2-2 15 TRBV7-9 TRBD1 TGTGCCAGCAGCACAGACAGGGACAACACCGGGGAGCTGTTTTTT CASSTDRDNTGELFF
many TRBJ2-3 13 TRBV6-2/TRBV6-3 - TGTGCCAGCAGGGGGGGTAGCACAGATACGCAGTATTTT CASRGGSTDTQYF
many TRBJ2-1 15 TRBV11-2 TRBD1 TGTGCCAGCAGCTTAGGGGGGACAGGGTTGGATGAGCAGTTCTTC CASSLGGTGLDEQFF
many TRBJ1-1 13 TRBV6-1 - TGTGCCAGCAGCCGTCATTTAGGAACTGAAGCTTTCTTT CASSRHLGTEAFF
many TRBJ1-2 14 TRBV5-1 - TGCGCCAGCAGCCCCCCCACGGGCAACTATGGCTACACCTTC CASSPPTGNYGYTF
many TRBJ2-2 15 TRBV25-1 TRBD1 TGTGCCAGCACCCCGGACAGGGTGGGGGCCGGGGAGCTGTTTTTT CASTPDRVGAGELFF
- TRBJ2-3 14 TRBV12-3/TRBV12-4 - TGTGCCAGCAGTTTAGGGATAGCCGCAGATACGCAGTATTTT CASSLGIAADTQYF
few TRBJ1-6 15 TRBV10-1 TRBD1 TGCGCCAGCAGCCGGGACAGGGGTCCTATCTCACCCCTCCACTTT CASSRDRGPISPLHF
few TRBJ1-2 14 TRBV7-9 - TGTGCCAGCAGCTTGGGCAATATGCACTATGGCTACACCTTC CASSLGNMHYGYTF
many TRBJ2-3 17 TRBV3-1 TRBD2 TGTGCCAGCAGCCAAGATTGGCTAGCGGGAAACACAGATACGCAGTATTTT CASSQDWLAGNTDTQYF
many TRBJ2-3 15 TRBV5-1 TRBD2 TGCGCCAGCAGCCCCGGACTAGCGGACACAGATACGCAGTATTTT CASSPGLADTDTQYF
few TRBJ2-5 15 TRBV6-1 TRBD1 TGTGCCAGCAGTGAATATACAGGGGGAGGAGAGACCCAGTACTTC CASSEYTGGGETQYF
few TRBJ1-4 16 TRBV27 - TGTGCCAGCAGTTCCGACGCGGGCCTAGTTCGGGAAAAACTGTTTTTT CASSSDAGLVREKLFF